This T cell receptor beta chain derives from a study of T-cell memory formation after mild COVID-19. Study as a whole: TCR clustering was largely donor specific.

General study results and limits: Researchers report contracting CD4+ clones mostly in CM and EM, with CD8+ clones in EMRA. CD4+ bias marked clones expanding day 15 to 37, unlike balanced contracting clones.

TCRdb independently ran MiXCR on the 5' RACE reads; one entry per CDR3 protein. The profile shows about 190,000 distinct CDR3 sequences, roughly 30% of them singletons. With respect to this clonotype: Its target is not known.

The material sequenced was PBMCs or a T cell subset sorted from them (not recorded which). The TCR sequence derives from an adult woman who had mild COVID-19 (a few samples of this study predate the infection). Cell type and time point are not known.

The CDR3 DNA sequence: TGCAGTGCTAGAGGAACAGGGAATCGGGATGGCTACACCTTC. It specifies CSARGTGNRDGYTF. The V gene is TRBV20-1, the J gene TRBJ1-2; TRBD1 might be the D (6 bases). Per germline, CDR1 DFQATT and CDR2 SNEGSKA (reference sequence). The CDR3 covers 14 residues. The ends were cut back, 1 base at V and 6 bases at J, with 15 bases in the middle.